This T cell receptor (beta chain) emerged from a study of brain T cells in children with intractable seizures. The repertoire was sequenced with immunoSEQ multiplex PCR; TCRdb's copy has only in-frame clones and lacks some. Here the sample spans about 340,000 clones, roughly 92% being singletons. Germline V lookup: CDR1 LGHDT, CDR2 YNNKEL (reference sequence). CDR3 length: 11 residues. V was cut by 4 bases and J by 3 bases, with 4 bases left in between. The time point: blood from clinic visit 5 months post-surgery; TSC patient then seizure free. The sequencing here drew on peripheral blood, taken 5 to 6 months after surgery. The sequence was collected from a boy in the first two years of life with tuberous sclerosis and intractable seizures. The V and J genes are TRBV3-1 (or the pseudogene TRBV3-2) and TRBJ2-7; D remains unclear. The CDR3 region has the DNA TGTGCCAGCAGCCGGGTCTACGAGCAGTACTTC. Translated, it gives CASSRVYEQYF.